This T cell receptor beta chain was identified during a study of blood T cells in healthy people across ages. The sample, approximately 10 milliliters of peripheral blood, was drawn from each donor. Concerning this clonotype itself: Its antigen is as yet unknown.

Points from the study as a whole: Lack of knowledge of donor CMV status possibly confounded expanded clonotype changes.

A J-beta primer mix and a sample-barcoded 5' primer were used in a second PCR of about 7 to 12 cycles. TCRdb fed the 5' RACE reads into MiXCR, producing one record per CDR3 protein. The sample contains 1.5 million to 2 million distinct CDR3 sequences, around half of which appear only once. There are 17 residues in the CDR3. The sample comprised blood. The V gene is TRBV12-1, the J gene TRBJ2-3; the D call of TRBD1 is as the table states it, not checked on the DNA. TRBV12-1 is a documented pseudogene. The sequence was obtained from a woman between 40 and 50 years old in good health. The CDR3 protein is CASSFAQAGVNTDTQYF. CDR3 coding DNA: TGTGCCAGCAGCTTTGCCCAAGCGGGGGTGAACACAGATACGCAGTATTTT.